The rows below give T cell receptor beta chains drawn from one sample of a study of cytomegalovirus exposure and HLA in healthy donors. TCRdb keeps only in-frame clones here, not all; method: immunoSEQ multiplex PCR. The sample yields over 150,000 clones, about three quarters seen once. Specimen: PBMCs. The receptors here all came from a woman aged 35 to 49 in good health and CMV-seronegative. Each CDR3 is given with its conserved first and last residue. Each record gives: V gene, J gene, clone size, D gene, CDR3 protein, CDR3 DNA. A D gene is named only where the DNA matches it firmly. Clone size, where shown, is once, few, many, or a class for clones that have expanded.

V gene: TRBV27; J gene: TRBJ2-1; clone size: medium-sized; D gene: NA; CDR3 protein: CASSLSSRNEQFF; CDR3 DNA: TGTGCCAGCAGTTTGTCTAGCCGGAATGAGCAGTTCTTC
V gene: TRBV6-5; J gene: TRBJ2-7; clone size: NA; D gene: TRBD1; CDR3 protein: CASSPGQGWHEQYF; CDR3 DNA: TGTGCCAGCAGTCCGGGACAGGGGTGGCACGAGCAGTACTTC
V gene: TRBV13; J gene: TRBJ2-3; clone size: once; D gene: NA; CDR3 protein: CASSPRGPDTQYF; CDR3 DNA: TGTGCCAGCAGCCCACGGGGTCCAGATACGCAGTATTTT
V gene: TRBV6-1; J gene: TRBJ2-6; clone size: few; D gene: NA; CDR3 protein: CASSELVFGGAGANVLTF; CDR3 DNA: TGTGCCAGCAGTGAATTGGTTTTCGGAGGGGCTGGGGCCAACGTCCTGACTTTC
V gene: TRBV6-5; J gene: TRBJ1-2; clone size: NA; D gene: NA; CDR3 protein: CASSYSSGVNYGYTF; CDR3 DNA: TGTGCCAGCAGTTATAGCTCAGGGGTCAACTATGGCTACACCTTC
V gene: TRBV5-1; J gene: TRBJ2-1; clone size: NA; D gene: NA; CDR3 protein: CASSLIGLFNEQFF; CDR3 DNA: TGCGCCAGCAGCTTGATTGGACTATTCAATGAGCAGTTCTTC
V gene: TRBV7-9; J gene: TRBJ2-1; clone size: once; D gene: NA; CDR3 protein: CASSLLVSNEQFF; CDR3 DNA: TGTGCCAGCAGCTTACTAGTTAGCAATGAGCAGTTCTTC
V gene: TRBV2; J gene: TRBJ2-3; clone size: NA; D gene: NA; CDR3 protein: CASSEGHRSFDTQYF; CDR3 DNA: TGTGCCAGCAGTGAGGGGCACAGAAGCTTTGATACGCAGTATTTT
V gene: TRBV5-4; J gene: TRBJ1-2; clone size: NA; D gene: TRBD1; CDR3 protein: CASRWDRASRNYGYTF; CDR3 DNA: TGTGCCAGCAGATGGGACAGGGCCAGCCGCAACTATGGCTACACCTTC
V gene: TRBV10-3; J gene: TRBJ1-1; clone size: NA; D gene: NA; CDR3 protein: CAISGRHNTEAFF; CDR3 DNA: TGTGCCATCAGTGGCAGACATAACACTGAAGCTTTCTTT
V gene: TRBV7-9; J gene: TRBJ2-3; clone size: NA; D gene: TRBD2; CDR3 protein: CASSPRTSIDTQYF; CDR3 DNA: TGTGCCAGCAGCCCCAGGACTAGTATCGATACGCAGTATTTT
V gene: TRBV27; J gene: TRBJ1-1; clone size: NA; D gene: NA; CDR3 protein: CASSLRGGGTEAFF; CDR3 DNA: TGTGCCAGCAGTTTAAGGGGTGGCGGCACTGAAGCTTTCTTT
V gene: TRBV18; J gene: TRBJ2-1; clone size: NA; D gene: TRBD1; CDR3 protein: CASSPRQGPGNEQFF; CDR3 DNA: TGTGCCAGCTCACCCCGACAGGGTCCGGGCAATGAGCAGTTCTTC
V gene: TRBV19; J gene: TRBJ2-1; clone size: NA; D gene: TRBD2; CDR3 protein: CASSSTSLAGGNEQFF; CDR3 DNA: TGTGCCAGTAGTTCCACCTCGCTAGCGGGAGGCAATGAGCAGTTCTTC
V gene: TRBV10-3; J gene: TRBJ1-4; clone size: NA; D gene: TRBD1; CDR3 protein: CAISPGQGARGNEKLFF; CDR3 DNA: TGTGCCATCAGCCCGGGACAGGGGGCCCGTGGTAATGAAAAACTGTTTTTT
V gene: TRBV5-1; J gene: TRBJ1-1; clone size: few; D gene: NA; CDR3 protein: CASSLLEDESEAFF; CDR3 DNA: TGCGCCAGCAGCCTTCTCGAGGATGAATCTGAAGCTTTCTTT
V gene: TRBV7-2; J gene: TRBJ1-1; clone size: NA; D gene: TRBD1; CDR3 protein: CASSLSRGTGGAEAFF; CDR3 DNA: TGTGCCAGCAGCCTTAGCCGCGGGACAGGCGGCGCTGAAGCTTTCTTT
V gene: TRBV10-3; J gene: TRBJ2-7; clone size: NA; D gene: TRBD1; CDR3 protein: CAISESEDRKNREQYF; CDR3 DNA: TGTGCCATCAGTGAGTCGGAGGACAGGAAGAACCGCGAGCAGTACTTC
V gene: TRBV30; J gene: TRBJ2-1; clone size: once; D gene: TRBD2; CDR3 protein: CAWRNLAGGSNEQFF; CDR3 DNA: TGTGCCTGGAGGAATTTAGCGGGAGGGAGCAATGAGCAGTTCTTC
V gene: TRBV19; J gene: TRBJ2-2; clone size: NA; D gene: NA; CDR3 protein: CASSIPLLAGVSRAGELFF; CDR3 DNA: TGTGCCAGTAGTATCCCCCTGCTAGCAGGGGTCTCTAGGGCGGGGGAGCTGTTTTTT
V gene: TRBV5-8; J gene: TRBJ1-2; clone size: NA; D gene: NA; CDR3 protein: CASSLRLGQETNYGYTF; CDR3 DNA: TGTGCCAGCAGCTTGAGATTGGGGCAGGAAACAAACTATGGCTACACCTTC
V gene: TRBV27; J gene: TRBJ1-6; clone size: once; D gene: NA; CDR3 protein: CASSLEGTGNSPLHF; CDR3 DNA: TGTGCCAGCAGTTTAGAAGGGACTGGTAATTCACCCCTCCACTTT
V gene: TRBV11-3; J gene: TRBJ2-1; clone size: NA; D gene: TRBD1; CDR3 protein: CASSLYRQGANEQFF; CDR3 DNA: TGTGCCAGCAGCTTATATAGGCAGGGGGCGAATGAGCAGTTCTTC
V gene: TRBV7-9; J gene: TRBJ1-1; clone size: NA; D gene: TRBD1; CDR3 protein: CASSLGTGGEAFF; CDR3 DNA: TGTGCCAGCAGCTTGGGGACAGGGGGCGAAGCTTTCTTT
V gene: TRBV19; J gene: TRBJ1-4; clone size: NA; D gene: TRBD1; CDR3 protein: CASSIQNDRVDKLFF; CDR3 DNA: TGTGCCAGTAGTATTCAGAACGACAGGGTGGACAAACTGTTTTTT
V gene: TRBV6-6; J gene: TRBJ2-7; clone size: NA; D gene: NA; CDR3 protein: CASFGARPGEQYF; CDR3 DNA: TGTGCCAGCTTTGGGGCTAGACCAGGCGAGCAGTACTTC
V gene: TRBV6-6; J gene: TRBJ2-7; clone size: few; D gene: NA; CDR3 protein: CASSTLALPYEQYF; CDR3 DNA: TGTGCCAGCAGTACCCTAGCGTTACCCTACGAGCAGTACTTC
V gene: TRBV5-1; J gene: TRBJ1-4; clone size: few; D gene: NA; CDR3 protein: CASSVTGQGANEKLFF; CDR3 DNA: TGCGCCAGCAGCGTCACAGGGCAAGGGGCTAATGAAAAACTGTTTTTT
V gene: TRBV7-9; J gene: TRBJ1-2; clone size: NA; D gene: NA; CDR3 protein: CASSTRPEEYGYTF; CDR3 DNA: TGTGCCAGCAGCACCAGACCGGAGGAGTATGGCTACACCTTC
V gene: TRBV13; J gene: TRBJ2-1; clone size: NA; D gene: NA; CDR3 protein: CASSLTMRRPKDEQFF; CDR3 DNA: TGTGCCAGCAGTCTTACTATGAGAAGACCGAAGGATGAGCAGTTCTTC
V gene: TRBV7-9; J gene: TRBJ1-2; clone size: NA; D gene: TRBD1; CDR3 protein: CASSPGTGEARGYTF; CDR3 DNA: TGTGCCAGCAGCCCGGGGACAGGGGAAGCACGGGGCTACACCTTC
V gene: TRBV6-1; J gene: TRBJ2-7; clone size: few; D gene: NA; CDR3 protein: CASSEGRGIHEQYF; CDR3 DNA: TGTGCCAGCAGTGAGGGCCGCGGGATCCACGAGCAGTACTTC
V gene: TRBV5-1; J gene: TRBJ2-7; clone size: NA; D gene: NA; CDR3 protein: CASSSGEVRGEQYF; CDR3 DNA: TGCGCCAGCAGCTCAGGAGAGGTTCGGGGCGAGCAGTACTTC
V gene: TRBV5-1; J gene: TRBJ1-1; clone size: NA; D gene: TRBD1; CDR3 protein: CASSDRGSITEAFF; CDR3 DNA: TGCGCCAGCAGCGACAGGGGGTCTATCACTGAAGCTTTCTTT